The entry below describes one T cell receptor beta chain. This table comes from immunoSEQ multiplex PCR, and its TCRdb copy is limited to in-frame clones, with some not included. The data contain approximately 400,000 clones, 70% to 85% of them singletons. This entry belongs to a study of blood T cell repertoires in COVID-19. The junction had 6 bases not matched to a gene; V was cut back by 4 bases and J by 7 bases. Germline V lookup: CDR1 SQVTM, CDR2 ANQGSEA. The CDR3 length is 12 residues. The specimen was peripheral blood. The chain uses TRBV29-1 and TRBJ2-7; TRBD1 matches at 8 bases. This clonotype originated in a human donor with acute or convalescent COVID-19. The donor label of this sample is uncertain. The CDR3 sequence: CSVGAGGREQYF. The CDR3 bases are TGCAGCGTTGGAGCAGGGGGCAGGGAGCAGTACTTC.